This record looks at one TCR beta chain sequence and its context. Its antigen is not identified. This sample stems from a study of cytomegalovirus exposure and HLA in healthy donors. Study outcomes and limitations: For most TCR sequences rarity was the rule, although some public TCRs occurred in many donors. The study listed approximately 160 cytomegalovirus-associated TCR beta chains.

Produced via immunoSEQ multiplex PCR; TCRdb's table is partial and in-frame only. The data hold about 62,000 clones, with approximately 95% observed a single time. Deletions cut 0 bases from V and 2 bases from J, with 5 bases between. CDR1 and CDR2 from the germline V gene are MNHNS and SASEGT. The CDR3 extends over 14 amino acids. This sequence was found in a woman younger than 35 in good health and CMV-seropositive. Sequencing input: PBMCs. The chain employs TRBV6-1 and TRBJ1-5; D not resolved. Written as DNA, the CDR3 is TGTGCCAGCAGTGAAGCGCGGGGCAATCAGCCCCAGCATTTT. Its protein product is CASSEARGNQPQHF.